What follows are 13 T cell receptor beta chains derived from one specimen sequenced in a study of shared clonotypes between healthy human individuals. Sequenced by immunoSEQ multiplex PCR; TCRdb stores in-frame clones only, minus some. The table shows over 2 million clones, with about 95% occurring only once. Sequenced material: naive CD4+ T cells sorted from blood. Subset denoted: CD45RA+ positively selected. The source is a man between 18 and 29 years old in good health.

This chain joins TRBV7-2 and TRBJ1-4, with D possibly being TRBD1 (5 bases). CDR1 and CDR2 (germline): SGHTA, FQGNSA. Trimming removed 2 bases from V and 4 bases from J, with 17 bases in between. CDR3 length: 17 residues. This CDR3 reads CASSLKVGREVNEKLFF. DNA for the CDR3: TGTGCCAGCAGCTTAAAAGTGGGCAGGGAGGTTAATGAAAAACTGTTTTTT. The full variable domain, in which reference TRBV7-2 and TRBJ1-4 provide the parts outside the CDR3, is GAGVSQSPSNKVTEKGKDVELRCDPISGHTALYWYRQSLGQGLEFLIYFQGNSAPDKSGLPSDRFSAERTGGSVSTLTIQRTQQEDSAVYLCASSLKVGREVNEKLFFGSGTQLSVL.

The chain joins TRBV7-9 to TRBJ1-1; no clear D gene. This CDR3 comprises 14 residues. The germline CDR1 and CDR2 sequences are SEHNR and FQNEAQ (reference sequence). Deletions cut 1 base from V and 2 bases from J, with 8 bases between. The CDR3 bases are TGTGCCAGCAGCTTAGACAATTATAACACTGAAGCTTTCTTT. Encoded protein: CASSLDNYNTEAFF.

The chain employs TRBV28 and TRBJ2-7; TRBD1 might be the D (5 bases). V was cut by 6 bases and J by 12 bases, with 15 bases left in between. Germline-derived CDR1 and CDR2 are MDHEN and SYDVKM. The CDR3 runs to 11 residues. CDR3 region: CASSYTQGWYF. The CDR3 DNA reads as TGTGCCAGCAGCTATACCCAGGGATGGTACTTC. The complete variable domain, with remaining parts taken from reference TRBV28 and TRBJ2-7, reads DVKVTQSSRYLVKRTGEKVFLECVQDMDHENMFWYRQDPGLGLRLIYFSYDVKMKEKGDIPEGYSVSREKKERFSLILESASTNQTSMYLCASSYTQGWYFGPGTRLTVT.

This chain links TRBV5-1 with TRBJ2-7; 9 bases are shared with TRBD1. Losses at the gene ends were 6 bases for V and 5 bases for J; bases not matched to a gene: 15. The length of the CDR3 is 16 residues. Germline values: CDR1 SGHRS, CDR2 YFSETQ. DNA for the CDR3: TGCGCCAGCACCCACGGTACTACAGGGGGCCGGGACGAGCAGTACTTC. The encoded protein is CASTHGTTGGRDEQYF. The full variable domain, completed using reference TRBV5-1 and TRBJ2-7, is KAGVTQTPRYLIKTRGQQVTLSCSPISGHRSVSWYQQTPGQGLQFLFEYFSETQRNKGNFPGRFSGRQFSNSRSEMNVSTLELGDSALYLCASTHGTTGGRDEQYFGPGTRLTVT.

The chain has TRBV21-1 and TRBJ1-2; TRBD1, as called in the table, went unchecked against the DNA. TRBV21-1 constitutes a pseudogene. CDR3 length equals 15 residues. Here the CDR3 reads CASSPRTGGAGIDTF. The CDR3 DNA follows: TGTGCCAGCAGCCCCCGGACAGGGGGCGCGGGAATAGACACCTTC.

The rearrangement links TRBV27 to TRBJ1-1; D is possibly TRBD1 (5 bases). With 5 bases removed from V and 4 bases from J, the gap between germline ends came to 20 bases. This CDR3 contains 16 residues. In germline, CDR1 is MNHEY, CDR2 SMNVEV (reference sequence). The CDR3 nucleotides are TGTGCCAGCAGTCCAGGACGAGCCCCAACAGGCACTGAAGCTTTCTTT. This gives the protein CASSPGRAPTGTEAFF.

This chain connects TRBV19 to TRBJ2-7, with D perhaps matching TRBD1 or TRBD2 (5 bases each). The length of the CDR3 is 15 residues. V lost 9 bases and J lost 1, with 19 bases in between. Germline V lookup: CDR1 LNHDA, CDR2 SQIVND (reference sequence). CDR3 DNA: TGTGCCAGCAGCCCCCGGGACCGTTCATCCTACGAGCAGTACTTC. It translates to CASSPRDRSSYEQYF.

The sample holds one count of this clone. Here the CDR3 reads CASSLGMASGTNEKLFF. The CDR3 DNA reads TGTGCCAGCAGCTTGGGGATGGCCTCGGGGACTAATGAAAAACTGTTTTTT. The chain joins TRBV7-9 to TRBJ1-4; no reliable D call. Germline CDR1 SEHNR, CDR2 FQNEAQ (reference sequence). The V gene lost 3 bases and the J gene lost 2 bases, with 16 bases spanning the gap. The length of the CDR3 is 17 residues.

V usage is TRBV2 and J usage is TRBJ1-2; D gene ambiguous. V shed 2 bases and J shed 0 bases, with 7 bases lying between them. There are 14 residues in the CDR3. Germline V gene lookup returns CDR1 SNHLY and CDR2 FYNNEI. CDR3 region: CASSEQRTNYGYTF. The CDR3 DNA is TGTGCCAGCAGTGAACAGAGAACTAACTATGGCTACACCTTC. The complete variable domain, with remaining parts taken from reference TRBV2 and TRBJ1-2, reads EPEVTQTPSHQVTQMGQEVILRCVPISNHLYFYWYRQILGQKVEFLVSFYNNEISEKSEIFDDQFSVERPDGSNFTLKIRSTKLEDSAMYFCASSEQRTNYGYTFGSGTRLTVV.

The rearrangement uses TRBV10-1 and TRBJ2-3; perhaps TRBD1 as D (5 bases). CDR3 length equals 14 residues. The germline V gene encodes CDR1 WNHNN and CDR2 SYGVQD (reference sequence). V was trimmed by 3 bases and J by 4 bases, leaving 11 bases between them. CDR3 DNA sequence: TGCGCCAGCAGTGATGTAGGGGCGGCAGATACGCAGTATTTT. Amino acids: CASSDVGAADTQYF.

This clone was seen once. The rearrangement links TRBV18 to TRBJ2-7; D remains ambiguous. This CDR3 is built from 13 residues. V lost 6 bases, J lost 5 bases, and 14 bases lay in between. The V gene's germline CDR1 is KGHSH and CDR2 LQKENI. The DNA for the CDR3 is TGTGCCAGCTCCCCCATCACGGCCCACGAGCAGTACTTC. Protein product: CASSPITAHEQYF.

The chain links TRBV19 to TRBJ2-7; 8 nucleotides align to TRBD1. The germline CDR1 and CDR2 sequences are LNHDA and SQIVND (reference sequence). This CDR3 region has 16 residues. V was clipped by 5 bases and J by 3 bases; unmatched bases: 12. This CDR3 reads CASSSPQGALIYEQYF. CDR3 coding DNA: TGTGCCAGTAGTTCCCCCCAGGGGGCGTTAATCTACGAGCAGTACTTC.

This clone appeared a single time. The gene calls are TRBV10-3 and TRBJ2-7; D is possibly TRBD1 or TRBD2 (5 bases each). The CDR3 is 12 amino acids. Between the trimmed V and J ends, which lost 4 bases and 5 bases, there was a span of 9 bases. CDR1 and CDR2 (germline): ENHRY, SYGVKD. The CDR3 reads CAISAGTDEQYF. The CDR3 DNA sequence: TGTGCCATCAGTGCCGGGACGGACGAGCAGTACTTC.